This T cell receptor (beta chain) was captured in a study of shared clonotypes between healthy human individuals. Produced via immunoSEQ multiplex PCR; TCRdb's table is partial and in-frame only. The sample has 1,500,000 or so clones; roughly 96% are singletons. Per germline, CDR1 SGHRS and CDR2 YFSETQ. The CDR3 is 16 amino acids. V was cut by 4 bases and J by 1 base, with 12 bases left in between. The TCR sequence derives from a man aged 25 to 40 in good health. The material sequenced was naive CD4+ T cells sorted from blood. Documented subset: CD45RA+ positively selected. The genes are TRBV5-1 and TRBJ2-6; TRBD1 is a possible D gene (5 bases). The CDR3 DNA is TGCGCCAGCAGCGACAGTGCTAATTCTGGGGCCAACGTCCTGACTTTC. Protein sequence: CASSDSANSGANVLTF.